This TCR beta chain was found in a study of T cells in women clearing cervical HPV infection. Prevalent HPV16 infections were excluded; only incident single HPV16 infections included. The table came from immunoSEQ multiplex PCR; TCRdb's copy has only in-frame clones and leaves some out. Its clone listing holds 15,000 to 20,000 clones. The sequenced material came from blood buffy coat. This TCR was recovered from a woman aged 18 to 75 with a cervical HPV16 infection that either progressed to CIN3+ or cleared (not recorded which).

The chain's CDR3 is CASSYSRGESNTGELFF. The CDR3 bases that were read are TGTGCCAGCAGTTACTCCAGGGGGGAGTCGAACACCGGGGAG. The V gene is TRBV6-2 or TRBV6-3, the J gene TRBJ2-2; D is possibly TRBD1 (7 bases). The CDR3 is cut off 3 residues early in the read; its end comes from the germline J gene. The CDR3 totals 17 residues. The V end lost 0 bases, the J end lost 0 bases, and 11 bases lay between the germline ends. The germline V gene encodes CDR1 MNHEY and CDR2 SVGEGT.